This TCR beta chain was identified in a study of response to subunit inactivated influenza vaccine. TCRdb processed the RT-PCR reads anew with MiXCR; each CDR3 protein has one entry. Of fewer than 700,000 distinct CDR3 sequences listed, about an eighth are singletons. Study observations and caveats: Authors suggested each seasonal influenza vaccination recruits few new T cells.

This clonotype was seen a handful of times. Its matching antigen is unknown. The CDR3 covers 14 residues. V shed 7 bases, J shed 8 bases, and the junction held 7 bases outside the gene matches. CDR1 and CDR2 from the germline V gene are MNHNS and SASEGT. The V and J genes are TRBV6-1 and TRBJ2-1; 11 bases agree with TRBD1. The receptor comes from a man aged 50 to 60 who received an inactivated influenza vaccine. This specimen consisted of PBMCs from blood, obtained roughly 48 days after vaccination. The CDR3 DNA sequence: TGTGCCAGCACCAAGGACAGGGGGCAAGATGAGCAGTTCTTC. Amino acids: CASTKDRGQDEQFF.